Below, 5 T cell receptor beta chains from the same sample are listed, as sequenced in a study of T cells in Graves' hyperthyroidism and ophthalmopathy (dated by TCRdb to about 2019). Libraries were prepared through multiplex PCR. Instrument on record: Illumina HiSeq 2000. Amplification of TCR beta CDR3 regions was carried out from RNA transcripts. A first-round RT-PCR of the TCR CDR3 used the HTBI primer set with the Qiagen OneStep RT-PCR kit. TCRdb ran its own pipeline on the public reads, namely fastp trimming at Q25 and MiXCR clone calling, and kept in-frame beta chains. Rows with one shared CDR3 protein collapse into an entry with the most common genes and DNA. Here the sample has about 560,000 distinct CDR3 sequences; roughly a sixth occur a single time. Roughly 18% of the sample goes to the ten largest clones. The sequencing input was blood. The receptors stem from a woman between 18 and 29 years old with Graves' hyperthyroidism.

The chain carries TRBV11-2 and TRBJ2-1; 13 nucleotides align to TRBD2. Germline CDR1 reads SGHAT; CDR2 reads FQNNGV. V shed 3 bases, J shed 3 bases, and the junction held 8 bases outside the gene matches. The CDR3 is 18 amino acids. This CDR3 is CASSFSTSGRVDYNEQFF. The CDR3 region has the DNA TGTGCCAGCAGCTTTAGTACTAGCGGGAGGGTGGACTACAATGAGCAGTTCTTC.

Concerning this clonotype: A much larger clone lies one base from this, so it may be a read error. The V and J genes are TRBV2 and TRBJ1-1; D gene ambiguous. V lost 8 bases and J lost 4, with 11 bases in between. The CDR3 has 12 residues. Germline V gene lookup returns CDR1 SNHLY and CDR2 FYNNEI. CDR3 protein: CASPLTSTEAFF. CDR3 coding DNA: TGTGCCAGCCCATTGACGAGCACTGAAGCTTTCTTT. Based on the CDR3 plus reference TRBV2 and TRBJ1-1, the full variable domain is EPEVTQTPSHQVTQMGQEVILRCVPISNHLYFYWYRQILGQKVEFLVSFYNNEISEKSEIFDDQFSVERPDGSNFTLKIRSTKLEDSAMYFCASPLTSTEAFFGQGTRLTVV.

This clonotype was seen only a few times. The CDR3, as DNA: TGTGCCAGCAGTTTATTTGGGGCTTTCGGCACTGAAGCTTTCTTT. It specifies CASSLFGAFGTEAFF. This chain joins TRBV28 and TRBJ1-1, with a tentative D call TRBD1 (5 bases). CDR1 MDHEN and CDR2 SYDVKM come from the germline V gene. Trimming removed 1 base at V and 4 bases at J, with 13 bases between. The CDR3 runs to 15 residues. The full variable domain, its missing parts supplied by reference TRBV28 and TRBJ1-1, is DVKVTQSSRYLVKRTGEKVFLECVQDMDHENMFWYRQDPGLGLRLIYFSYDVKMKEKGDIPEGYSVSREKKERFSLILESASTNQTSMYLCASSLFGAFGTEAFFGQGTRLTVV.

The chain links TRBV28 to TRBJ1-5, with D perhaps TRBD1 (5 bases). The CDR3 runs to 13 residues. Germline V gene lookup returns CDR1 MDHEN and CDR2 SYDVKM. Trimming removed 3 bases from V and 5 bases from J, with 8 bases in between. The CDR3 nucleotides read TGTGCCAGCAGTTTTAGGGGATATCAGCCCCAGCATTTT. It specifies CASSFRGYQPQHF.

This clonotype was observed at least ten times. The CDR3 nucleotides read TGTGCCAGCGGTAAGACACCTACCCCAATCGAGTCAACTGAAGCTTTCTTT. Translated: CASGKTPTPIESTEAFF. The chain couples TRBV6-1 to TRBJ1-1, with D unclear. Germline lookup yields CDR1 MNHNS and CDR2 SASEGT. Trimming pared 8 bases from V and 5 bases from J, leaving 27 bases between. This CDR3 is 17 amino acids long.